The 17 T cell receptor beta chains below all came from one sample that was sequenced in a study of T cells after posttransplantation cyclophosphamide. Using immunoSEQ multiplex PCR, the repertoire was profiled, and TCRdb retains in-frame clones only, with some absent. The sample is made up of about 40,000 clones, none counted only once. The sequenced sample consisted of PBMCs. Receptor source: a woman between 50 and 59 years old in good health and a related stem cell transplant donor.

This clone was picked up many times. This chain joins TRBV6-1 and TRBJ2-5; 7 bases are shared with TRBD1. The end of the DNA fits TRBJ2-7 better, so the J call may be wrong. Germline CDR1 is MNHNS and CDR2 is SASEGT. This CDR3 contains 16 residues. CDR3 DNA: TGTGCCAGCAGTGAAGCGCAAAGGACAGGAAACTACGAGCAGTACTTC. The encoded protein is CASSEAQRTGNYEQYF.

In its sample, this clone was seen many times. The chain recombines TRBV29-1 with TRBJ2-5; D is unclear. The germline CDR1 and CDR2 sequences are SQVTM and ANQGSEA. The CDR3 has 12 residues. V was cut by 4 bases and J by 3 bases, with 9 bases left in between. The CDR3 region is CSVAKTEETQYF. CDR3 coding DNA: TGCAGCGTTGCTAAGACTGAAGAGACCCAGTACTTC.

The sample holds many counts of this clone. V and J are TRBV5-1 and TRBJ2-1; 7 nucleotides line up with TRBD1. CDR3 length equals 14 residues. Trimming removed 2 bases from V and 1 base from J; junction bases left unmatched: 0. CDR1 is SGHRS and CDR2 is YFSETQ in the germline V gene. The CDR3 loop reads CASSLQGSYNEQFF. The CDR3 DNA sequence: TGCGCCAGCAGCTTACAGGGGTCCTACAATGAGCAGTTCTTC.

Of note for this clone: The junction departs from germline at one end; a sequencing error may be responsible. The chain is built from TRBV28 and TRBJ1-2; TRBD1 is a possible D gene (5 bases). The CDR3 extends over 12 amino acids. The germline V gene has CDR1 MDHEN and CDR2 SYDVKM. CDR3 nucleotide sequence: TGTGCCAGCATACGTCTCACGGGGGACTCAGACTTC. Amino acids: CASIRLTGDSDF.

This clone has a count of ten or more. The CDR3 loop is CASSLDKSHGYTF. In DNA form, the CDR3 reads TGTGCCAGCAGCTTGGACAAATCGCATGGCTACACCTTC. The genes are TRBV7-2 and TRBJ1-2; D may be TRBD1 (5 bases). V gave up 3 bases and J gave up 6 bases, with 11 bases separating them. The germline CDR1 and CDR2 sequences are SGHTA and FQGNSA. This CDR3 region has 13 residues.

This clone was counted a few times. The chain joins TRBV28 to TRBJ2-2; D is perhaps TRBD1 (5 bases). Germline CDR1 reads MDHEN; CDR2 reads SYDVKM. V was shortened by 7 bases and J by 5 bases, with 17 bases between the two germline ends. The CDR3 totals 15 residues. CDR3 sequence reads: CASTPHRGWTGELFF. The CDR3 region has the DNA TGTGCCAGCACTCCTCATAGGGGATGGACCGGGGAGCTGTTTTTT.

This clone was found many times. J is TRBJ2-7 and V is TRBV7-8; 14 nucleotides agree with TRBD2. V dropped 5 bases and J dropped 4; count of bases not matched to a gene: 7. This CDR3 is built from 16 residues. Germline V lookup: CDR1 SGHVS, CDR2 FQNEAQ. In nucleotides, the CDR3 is TGTGCCAGCAGCGTCGGACTAGCGGGGGGTCTATACGAGCAGTACTTC. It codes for CASSVGLAGGLYEQYF.

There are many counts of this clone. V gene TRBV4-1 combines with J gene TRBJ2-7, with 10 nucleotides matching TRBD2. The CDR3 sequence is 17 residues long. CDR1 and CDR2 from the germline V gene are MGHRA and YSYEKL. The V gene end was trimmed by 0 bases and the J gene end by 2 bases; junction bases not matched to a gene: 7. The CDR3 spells CASSQDSPAGGAYEQYF. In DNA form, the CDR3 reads TGCGCCAGCAGCCAAGATAGTCCAGCGGGGGGGGCCTACGAGCAGTACTTC.

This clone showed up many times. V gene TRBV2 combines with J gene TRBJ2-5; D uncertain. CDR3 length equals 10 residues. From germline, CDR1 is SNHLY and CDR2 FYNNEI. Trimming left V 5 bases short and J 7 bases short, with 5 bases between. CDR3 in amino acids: CASSFSTQYF. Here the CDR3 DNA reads TGTGCCAGCAGTTTCTCGACCCAGTACTTC.

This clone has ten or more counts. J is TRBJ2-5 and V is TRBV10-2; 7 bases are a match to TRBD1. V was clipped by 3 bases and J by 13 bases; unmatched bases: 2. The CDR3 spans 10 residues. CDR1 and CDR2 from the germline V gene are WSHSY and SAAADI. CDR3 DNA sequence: TGCGCCAGCAGTGAAGGACAGGCGTACTTC. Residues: CASSEGQAYF.

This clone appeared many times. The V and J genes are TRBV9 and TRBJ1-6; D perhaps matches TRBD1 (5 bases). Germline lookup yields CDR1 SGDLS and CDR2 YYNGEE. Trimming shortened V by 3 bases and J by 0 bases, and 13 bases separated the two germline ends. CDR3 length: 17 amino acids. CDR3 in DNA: TGTGCCAGCAGCGACCCGGGGGGGAGCTCCTATAATTCACCCCTCCACTTT. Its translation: CASSDPGGSSYNSPLHF.

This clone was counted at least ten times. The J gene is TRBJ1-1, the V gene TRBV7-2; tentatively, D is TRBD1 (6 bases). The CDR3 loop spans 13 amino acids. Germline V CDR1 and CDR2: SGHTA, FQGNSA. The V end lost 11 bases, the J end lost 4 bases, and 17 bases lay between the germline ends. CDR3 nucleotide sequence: TGTGCCTCGGGGGGGCAGGGAGGCACTGAAGCTTTCTTT. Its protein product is CASGGQGGTEAFF.

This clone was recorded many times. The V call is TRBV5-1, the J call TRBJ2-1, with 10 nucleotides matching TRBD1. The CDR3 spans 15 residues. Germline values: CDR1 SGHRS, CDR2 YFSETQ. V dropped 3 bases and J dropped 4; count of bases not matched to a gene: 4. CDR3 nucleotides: TGCGCCAGCAGCTGGGACAGGGGCGCATACAATGAGCAGTTCTTC. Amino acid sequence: CASSWDRGAYNEQFF.

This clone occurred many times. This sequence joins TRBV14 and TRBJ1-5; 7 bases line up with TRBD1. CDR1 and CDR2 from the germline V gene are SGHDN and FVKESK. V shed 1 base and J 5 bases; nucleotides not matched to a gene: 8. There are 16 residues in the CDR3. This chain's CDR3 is CASSQGGRGAHQPQHF. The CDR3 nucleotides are TGTGCCAGCAGCCAAGGGGGCAGGGGGGCCCATCAGCCCCAGCATTTT.

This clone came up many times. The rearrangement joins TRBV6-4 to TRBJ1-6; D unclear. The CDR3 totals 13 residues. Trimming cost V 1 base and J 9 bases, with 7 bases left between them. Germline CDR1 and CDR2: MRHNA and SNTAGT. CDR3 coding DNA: TGTGCCAGCAGTGACTTTGAGGGTTCACCCCTCCACTTT. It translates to CASSDFEGSPLHF.

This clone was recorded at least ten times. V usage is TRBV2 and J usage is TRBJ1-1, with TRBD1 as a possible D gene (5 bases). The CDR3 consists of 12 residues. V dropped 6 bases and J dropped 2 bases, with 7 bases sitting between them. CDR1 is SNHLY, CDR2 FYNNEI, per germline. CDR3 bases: TGTGCCAGCAGGGGACTTAACACTGAAGCTTTCTTT. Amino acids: CASRGLNTEAFF.

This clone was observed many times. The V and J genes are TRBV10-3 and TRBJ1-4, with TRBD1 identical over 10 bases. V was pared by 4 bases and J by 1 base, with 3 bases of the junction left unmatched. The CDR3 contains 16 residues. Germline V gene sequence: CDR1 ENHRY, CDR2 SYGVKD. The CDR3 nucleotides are TGTGCCATCAGTGGACAGGGGGCAGGAACTAATGAAAAACTGTTTTTT. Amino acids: CAISGQGAGTNEKLFF.